The clone carrying this T cell receptor beta chain was seen repeatedly, ten times or more. The antigen is unknown. Time point in this sample: persistent/refractory GD, antithyroid drugs over 5 years with positive TRAb. Extracted PBMC RNA gave rise to the TCR library. The sample is drawn from a study of regulatory T cells in long-lasting Graves disease. The TCR beta library used iRepertoire HTBI primers with Arm-PCR amplification of CDR3. MiXCR, run by TCRdb on the multiplex PCR reads, gives a single entry per CDR3 protein. The sample shows about 470,000 distinct CDR3 sequences, less than 25% of them seen only once. V gave up 3 bases and J gave up 5 bases, with 8 bases separating them. The CDR3 spans 12 residues. Germline V gene sequence: CDR1 MDHEN, CDR2 SYDVKM. General study findings and limits: TRBV28, TRBJ1-2 and TRBJ2-5 emerged as the favored segments in persistent disease.

This TCR was recovered from a female donor with Graves disease. The rearrangement uses TRBV28 and TRBJ2-7; D ambiguous. The material sequenced was peripheral blood mononuclear cells (PBMCs), taken when the disease was refractory, from a patient treated with antithyroid drugs. The chain's CDR3 is CASSFVFHEQYF. CDR3 DNA: TGTGCCAGCAGTTTTGTTTTCCACGAGCAGTACTTC. The variable domain in full, completed from reference TRBV28 and TRBJ2-7, reads DVKVTQSSRYLVKRTGEKVFLECVQDMDHENMFWYRQDPGLGLRLIYFSYDVKMKEKGDIPEGYSVSREKKERFSLILESASTNQTSMYLCASSFVFHEQYFGPGTRLTVT.